The rows below give T cell receptor beta chains drawn from one sample of a study of T cell responses to AZD1222 COVID-19 vaccine. Clones were read by immunoSEQ multiplex PCR, and TCRdb kept only the in-frame ones, dropping some. The sample gives around 130,000 clones, more than 85% of which show up once; 2.5% to 3.5% is in the top ten. This specimen was peripheral blood, taken 28 days after the second AZD1222 dose. The origin of the receptors is an adult who received the AZD1222 COVID-19 vaccine. Each CDR3 is given with its conserved first and last residue. A D gene is named only where the DNA matches it firmly. A row's size may be missing; if present it is once, few, many or a size class.

clone size	V gene	D gene	J gene	CDR3 DNA	CDR3 protein
.	TRBV6-5	.	TRBJ1-1	TGTGCCAGCACCTTGCAGGGTGGGGCCACTGAAGCTTTCTTT	CASTLQGGATEAFF
.	TRBV30	.	TRBJ1-1	TGTGCCTGGAGTCTCCGCGCTGAAGCTTTCTTT	CAWSLRAEAFF
.	TRBV19	.	TRBJ2-2	TGTGCCAGTAGTATTATCGGGATCGGGGACTTCACCGGGGAGCTGTTTTTT	CASSIIGIGDFTGELFF
.	TRBV2	.	TRBJ1-5	TGTGCCAGCGTTCGACAGGACCCTAGCAATCAGCCCCAGCATTTT	CASVRQDPSNQPQHF
.	TRBV19	TRBD1	TRBJ1-2	TGTGCCAGTAGTACCACAGGGGGCTGGGGCTACACCTTC	CASSTTGGWGYTF
.	TRBV28	.	TRBJ2-7	TGTGCCAGCAGCACTGGGGGGAGCTCCTACGAGCAGTACTTC	CASSTGGSSYEQYF
.	TRBV5-1	.	TRBJ1-2	TGCGCCAGCAGCCTCCAGGGATCAGGCGGCTACACCTTC	CASSLQGSGGYTF
.	TRBV2	.	TRBJ1-5	TGTGCCAGCAGCCCAGGGTGGGCTAGCAATCAGCCCCAGCATTTT	CASSPGWASNQPQHF
.	TRBV28	.	TRBJ1-1	TGTGCCAGCAGTCCCGCGGGGGGGCACACTGAAGCTTTCTTT	CASSPAGGHTEAFF
.	TRBV6-2/TRBV6-3	.	TRBJ1-5	TGTGCCAGCAGTTACCTCTTTGAGGATCAGCCCCAGCATTTT	CASSYLFEDQPQHF
.	TRBV7-2	TRBD2	TRBJ2-7	TGTGCCAGCAGCCCGCGACTAGCGGGGGGGGCCTACGAGCAGTACTTC	CASSPRLAGGAYEQYF
.	TRBV3-1/TRBV3-2	.	TRBJ1-6	TGTGCCAGCAGCAGAGAAGGGGGTAATTCACCCCTCCACTTT	CASSREGGNSPLHF
.	TRBV2	TRBD1	TRBJ1-2	TGTGCCAGCAGTGAAGACAGGGGGCGAAGAGGCTACACCTTC	CASSEDRGRRGYTF
once	TRBV2	.	TRBJ2-2	TGTGCCAGCAGTGCTAACAGAGGGACCGGGGAGCTGTTTTTT	CASSANRGTGELFF
.	TRBV5-1	.	TRBJ1-5	TGCGCCAGCAGCTTGGGCCCCCTTAATCAGCCCCAGCATTTT	CASSLGPLNQPQHF
.	TRBV7-9	.	TRBJ1-2	TGTGCCAGCAGCTTAGCGCCAAGCGGCTACACCTTC	CASSLAPSGYTF
.	TRBV2	TRBD2	TRBJ2-3	TGTGCCAGCAGTGTTGGGGGGGGCACAGATACGCAGTATTTT	CASSVGGGTDTQYF
.	TRBV11-3	.	TRBJ2-2	TGTGCCAGCAGCTTAGGGGACAACTTCTACGCGAACACCGGGGAGCTGTTTTTT	CASSLGDNFYANTGELFF
.	TRBV28	TRBD1	TRBJ1-5	TGTGCCAGCACCTCGACAGGGATGGGCAATCAGCCCCAGCATTTT	CASTSTGMGNQPQHF
once	TRBV3-1/TRBV3-2	TRBD2	TRBJ2-1	TGTGCCAGCAGCCCTAGCGGGAGCTCCTACAATGAGCAGTTCTTC	CASSPSGSSYNEQFF
.	TRBV7-8	TRBD1	TRBJ1-5	TGTGCCAGCTCCGGACAGGTTAGCAATCAGCCCCAGCATTTT	CASSGQVSNQPQHF
.	TRBV7-7	TRBD2	TRBJ2-5	TGTGCTAGCAGCGCGGGGGGGTACGGAGTCCGGGAGACCCAGTACTTC	CASSAGGYGVRETQYF
few	TRBV7-9	TRBD1	TRBJ2-7	TGTGCCAGCAGCCGACAGGGCCTCTCCTACGAGCAGTACTTC	CASSRQGLSYEQYF
.	TRBV4-1	.	TRBJ2-1	TGCGCCAGCAGCCAACATACAAGCTCCTACAATGAGCAGTTCTTC	CASSQHTSSYNEQFF
.	TRBV27	TRBD1	TRBJ1-1	TGTGCCAGCAGTAGGATACAGGGGATCACTGAAGCTTTCTTT	CASSRIQGITEAFF
.	TRBV7-2	.	TRBJ2-1	TGTGCCAGCAGCTTATACGTTCGTGAGCAGTTCTTC	CASSLYVREQFF
.	TRBV3-1/TRBV3-2	.	TRBJ2-7	TGTGCCAGCAGCCTGGGGCGGGAAAGCTCCTACGAGCAGTACTTC	CASSLGRESSYEQYF
.	TRBV10-3	.	TRBJ1-6	TGTGCCATCTGGGGGGGGGTGGATAATTCACCCCTCCACTTT	CAIWGGVDNSPLHF
.	TRBV5-5	.	TRBJ1-1	TGTGCCAGCAGCTTGGTCGGGGCTAACACTGAAGCTTTCTTT	CASSLVGANTEAFF
.	TRBV18	.	TRBJ1-4	TGTGCCAGCTCCCCTTTAAGTGAAAAACTGTTTTTT	CASSPLSEKLFF
.	TRBV19	TRBD1	TRBJ1-5	TGTGCCAGTAGTATGGCGGACAGGGGAAGGCAGCCCCAGCATTTT	CASSMADRGRQPQHF
.	TRBV19	.	TRBJ2-1	TGTGCCAGTAGCCTCCCCGGGGGGCCTAAGGGACATGAGCAGTTCTTC	CASSLPGGPKGHEQFF
.	TRBV6-1	TRBD1	TRBJ1-5	TGTGCCAGCAGTGCAACACCGGACAGGGGGCGATTTGGCAATCAGCCCCAGCATTTT	CASSATPDRGRFGNQPQHF
.	TRBV10-3	.	TRBJ1-5	TGTGCCATCAGTGAGTGGGACAGCAATCAGCCCCAGCATTTT	CAISEWDSNQPQHF
.	TRBV7-2	.	TRBJ1-1	TGTGCCAGCAGGCCGGGTCATACGGACACTGAAGCTTTCTTT	CASRPGHTDTEAFF
once	TRBV28	TRBD1	TRBJ2-3	TGTGCCAGCAGTTTAGGACAGGGCGGAGATACGCAGTATTTT	CASSLGQGGDTQYF